Below, 23 T cell receptor beta chains from the same sample are listed, as sequenced in a study of metastatic and nonmetastatic thyroid tumors. Using MiXCR, TCRdb re-called clones from the PCR reads. In the table there are approximately 7,600 clones, 37% of which are singletons. Prior to thyroid surgery, none of the patients had received any treatment. Material for sequencing was tumor tissue. These receptor sequences come from a female donor with papillary thyroid cancer or a benign thyroid nodule (not recorded which). Some clones in this sample may be carry-over from other donors' samples.

This clone ranks as medium-sized (0.01 to 0.1%). The chain employs TRBV20-1 and TRBJ2-7; TRBD2 aligns across 9 bases. V dropped 3 bases and J dropped 1; count of bases not matched to a gene: 7. CDR3 length: 15 amino acids. Germline V lookup: CDR1 DFQATT, CDR2 SNEGSKA (reference sequence). The CDR3 nucleotides read TGCAGTGCTAGGATGCCGACTAGCGGTTCCTACGAGCAGTACTTC. It codes for CSARMPTSGSYEQYF.

This sequence joins TRBV3-1 and TRBJ2-6; 8 nucleotides agree with TRBD1. Per the germline V gene, CDR1 is LGHDT and CDR2 is YNNKEL (reference sequence). The CDR3 length is 17 residues. V was pared by 7 bases and J by 2 bases, with 10 bases of the junction left unmatched. CDR3 in DNA: TGTGCCAGCACAGCCCGACAGGGGACTCCTGGGGCCAACGTCCTGACTTTC. Translated, it gives CASTARQGTPGANVLTF.

The V call is TRBV6-1, the J call TRBJ2-1, with TRBD2 identical over 9 bases. The CDR3 covers 15 residues. The V gene's germline CDR1 is MNHNS and CDR2 SASEGT. J lost 6 bases, V lost 3 bases, and 6 bases had no gene match. In DNA form, the CDR3 reads TGTGCCAGCAGTGATGGAGCGGGAGGTGTCAATGAGCAGTTCTTC. Its translation: CASSDGAGGVNEQFF.

This clone rates as medium-sized. The chain is built from TRBV6-2 or TRBV6-3 and TRBJ2-1; 9 bases line up with TRBD1. J was trimmed by 4 bases and V by 6 bases; bases with no gene match: 13. Germline CDR1 reads MNHEY; CDR2 reads SVGEGT. The CDR3 sequence is 17 residues long. The CDR3 bases are TGTGCCAGCAGACCCTATCCGGGACAGGGAAATTACAATGAGCAGTTCTTC. Translating it yields CASRPYPGQGNYNEQFF.

The chain carries TRBV6-2 or TRBV6-3 and TRBJ1-2; 9 bases fit TRBD1. CDR1 is MNHEY, CDR2 SVGEGT, per germline. V shed 2 bases, J shed 2 bases, and the junction held 3 bases outside the gene matches. The CDR3 runs to 15 residues. The CDR3 spells CASSYGQGTNYGYTF. The CDR3 DNA reads as TGTGCCAGCAGTTACGGACAGGGGACCAACTATGGCTACACCTTC.

This clone was counted at least ten times. V is TRBV27 and J is TRBJ2-2; D gene ambiguous. Germline assignment: CDR1 MNHEY and CDR2 SMNVEV (reference sequence). V was clipped by 7 bases and J by 7 bases, with 10 bases between them. This CDR3 has 12 amino acids. CDR3 nucleotides: TGTGCCAGCAAGCAGGTTGGCGGGGAGCTGTTTTTT. Translating gives CASKQVGGELFF.

This sequence joins TRBV9 and TRBJ1-4, with 7 bases matching TRBD1. Per the germline V gene, CDR1 is SGDLS and CDR2 is YYNGEE. The CDR3 is 17 amino acids. V gave up 0 bases and J gave up 3 bases; unmatched junction bases: 8. The CDR3 bases are TGTGCCAGCAGCGTAGATGAGGGGGCGTCGGCTAATGAAAAACTGTTTTTT. Its translation is CASSVDEGASANEKLFF.

At least ten counts were recorded for this clone. This clone may be a read error of a much larger clone one base away. The chain carries TRBV29-1 and TRBJ2-2, with TRBD2 matching over 16 bases. V dropped 4 bases and J dropped 5; count of bases not matched to a gene: 4. This CDR3 region has 16 residues. Germline lookup yields CDR1 SQVTM and CDR2 ANQGSEA. The CDR3 loop is CSVVQGLAGGTGELFF. CDR3 sequence (DNA): TGCAGCGTTGTCCAGGGACTAGCGGGAGGGACCGGGGAGCTGTTTTTT.

CDR3 sequence: CASSVQGGDGYTF. The CDR3 bases are TGCGCCAGCAGCGTACAGGGGGGAGATGGCTACACCTTC. This chain joins TRBV5-1 and TRBJ1-2; 8 bases align to TRBD1. J was trimmed by 6 bases and V by 4 bases; bases with no gene match: 5. Germline lookup yields CDR1 SGHRS and CDR2 YFSETQ. The CDR3 totals 13 residues.

This sequence joins TRBV11-2 and TRBJ2-7; the D is unclear. Between the trimmed V and J ends, which lost 1 base and 3 bases, there was a span of 10 bases. The CDR3 extends over 14 amino acids. The V gene's germline CDR1 is SGHAT and CDR2 FQNNGV. The DNA for the CDR3 is TGTGCCAGCAGCTTAGGTGTACGCCACTACGAGCAGTACTTC. Translated, it gives CASSLGVRHYEQYF.

There are a few counts of this clone. The chain joins TRBV28 to TRBJ2-7; tentative D call: TRBD1 (5 bases). The CDR3 covers 12 residues. Germline assignment: CDR1 MDHEN and CDR2 SYDVKM. V was pared by 6 bases and J by 7 bases, with 13 bases between. The CDR3 protein is CASSPPRVEQYF. For the CDR3, the DNA is TGTGCCAGCAGCCCTCCCAGGGTGGAGCAGTACTTC.

The CDR3 nucleotides read TGTGCCAGCACCGACGGACAGGGTGACGAGCAGTACTTC. It translates to CASTDGQGDEQYF. This chain links TRBV6-1 with TRBJ2-7; 8 bases are a match to TRBD1. V lost 7 bases to trimming and J lost 5 bases; unmatched junction nucleotides: 7. CDR3 size: 13 residues. Per germline, CDR1 MNHNS and CDR2 SASEGT.

Details on this clone: Given a much more abundant clone one base away, this may be a read error. This sample includes further DNA sequences coding for the same CDR3. The gene calls are TRBV9 and TRBJ1-1, with D hard to call. Germline CDR1 SGDLS, CDR2 YYNGEE. The CDR3 spans 12 residues. This CDR3 reads CASSGSNTEAFF. As DNA, the CDR3 is TGCGCCAGCAGCGGATCGAACACTGAAGCTTTCTTT.

This clone was recorded a few times. The V gene is TRBV20-1, the J gene TRBJ2-1; D is perhaps TRBD2 (6 bases). The CDR3 sequence is 19 residues long. V was shortened by 0 bases and J by 0 bases, with 21 bases between the two germline ends. Per germline, CDR1 DFQATT and CDR2 SNEGSKA (reference sequence). DNA of the CDR3: TGCAGTGCTAGAGATTCTGGCGGGACGGCTAGGAGCTCCTACAATGAGCAGTTCTTC. Translation gives CSARDSGGTARSSYNEQFF.

J is TRBJ2-2 and V is TRBV5-1; tentatively, D is TRBD2 (6 bases). Germline CDR1 is SGHRS and CDR2 is YFSETQ. The CDR3 sequence is 17 residues long. Between the trimmed V and J ends, which lost 5 bases and 2 bases, there was a span of 19 bases. CDR3 nucleotides: TGCGCCAGCAGAATGAACCGGGACGGGGGAAACACCGGGGAGCTGTTTTTT. This codes for CASRMNRDGGNTGELFF.

This chain uses TRBV6-2 or TRBV6-3 with TRBJ2-2; 9 bases align to TRBD2. Germline V gives CDR1 MNHEY, CDR2 SVGEGT. The CDR3 runs to 16 residues. Losses at the gene ends were 6 bases for V and 0 bases for J; bases not matched to a gene: 5. The CDR3 reads CASRPGLASNTGELFF. The CDR3 region has the DNA TGTGCCAGCAGACCGGGACTAGCTTCGAACACCGGGGAGCTGTTTTTT.

The chain combines TRBV6-5 with TRBJ2-7; no reliable D call. Per the germline V gene, CDR1 is MNHEY and CDR2 is SVGAGI. This CDR3 is 14 amino acids long. Trimming left V 4 bases short and J 3 bases short, with 13 bases between. This chain's CDR3 is CASSLDPVRYEQYF. The CDR3 bases are TGTGCCAGCAGTTTAGACCCCGTCCGCTACGAGCAGTACTTC.

The rearrangement links TRBV19 to TRBJ2-7, with TRBD1 matching 11 bases. The CDR3 has 13 residues. J was trimmed by 6 bases and V by 8 bases; bases with no gene match: 6. Germline V gives CDR1 LNHDA, CDR2 SQIVND (reference sequence). The chain's CDR3 is CASRTGGSLEQYF. CDR3 nucleotide sequence: TGTGCCAGTCGGACAGGGGGCTCCCTCGAGCAGTACTTC.

This clone qualifies as medium-sized. The CDR3 spells CAISSGQQSSYNEQFF. The CDR3 DNA reads TGTGCCATCAGTTCGGGACAGCAAAGCTCCTACAATGAGCAGTTCTTC. The V call is TRBV10-3, the J call TRBJ2-1; 7 bases are shared with TRBD1. J gave up 0 bases and V 5 bases, and 7 bases lay outside the gene matches. The CDR3 loop spans 16 amino acids. CDR1 is ENHRY, CDR2 SYGVKD, per germline.

In this sample, this clone is medium-sized (0.01 to 0.1%). CDR3 region: CASSLAPTWDSGNTIYF. In nucleotides, the CDR3 is TGTGCCAGCAGCTTAGCACCCACATGGGACTCTGGAAACACCATATATTTT. The chain combines TRBV7-2 with TRBJ1-3; D is uncertain. This CDR3 has 17 amino acids. The germline V gene has CDR1 SGHTA and CDR2 FQGNSA. Trimming pared 0 bases from V and 0 bases from J, leaving 12 bases between.

The chain couples TRBV30 to TRBJ1-5; D might be TRBD1 (5 bases). The germline V and J ends were trimmed by 1 base and 5 bases, with 6 bases remaining between them. This CDR3 is built from 12 residues. Germline CDR1 GTSNPN, CDR2 SVGIG (reference sequence). CDR3 nucleotides: TGTGCCTGGAGTGGGGGACATCAGCCCCAGCATTTT. Translated, it gives CAWSGGHQPQHF.

This clone is medium-sized within its sample. The chain has TRBV19 and TRBJ2-3; a weak D match, TRBD2 (7 bases). Germline values: CDR1 LNHDA, CDR2 SQIVND (reference sequence). There are 15 residues in the CDR3. Trimming removed 2 bases from V and 6 bases from J, with 15 bases in between. The CDR3 is CASSIMTRGADTQYF. As DNA, the CDR3 is TGTGCCAGTAGTATAATGACCCGGGGGGCGGATACGCAGTATTTT.

J is TRBJ2-5 and V is TRBV15; no reliable D call. This CDR3 has 13 amino acids. Germline V CDR1 and CDR2: LNHNV, YYDKDF (reference sequence). Trimming pared 4 bases from V and 5 bases from J, leaving 11 bases between. The CDR3 DNA is TGTGCCACCAGCACCACTTACGAGGAGACCCAGTACTTC. It translates to CATSTTYEETQYF.